This T cell receptor (beta chain) originates from a study of blood T cell repertoires in COVID-19. Study as a whole: Collection of acute and convalescent COVID-19 samples took place in the United States, Italy and Spain.

The CDR3 spans 15 residues. Between the trimmed V and J ends, which lost 0 bases and 0 bases, there was a span of 9 bases. Germline values: CDR1 SGHVS, CDR2 FQNEAQ. Sequencing used immunoSEQ multiplex PCR; TCRdb keeps in-frame clones, though not all of them. The table has 70,000 or so clones, 75% to 85% seen once. This rearrangement joins TRBV7-8 to TRBJ2-7, with TRBD1 as a possible D gene (6 bases). Source material: peripheral blood. This TCR derives from a human donor in a cohort sampled during active COVID-19. The CDR3 spells CASSLADRYSYEQYF. The CDR3 bases are TGTGCCAGCAGCTTAGCAGACAGGTACTCCTACGAGCAGTACTTC. Together with reference TRBV7-8 and TRBJ2-7, the CDR3 gives the full variable domain: GAGVSQSPRYKVAKRGQDVALRCDPISGHVSLFWYQQALGQGPEFLTYFQNEAQLDKSGLPSDRFFAERPEGSVSTLKIQRTQQEDSAVYLCASSLADRYSYEQYFGPGTRLTVT.